These 25 T cell receptor beta chains were all obtained from the same sample, sequenced in a study of blood T cell repertoires in COVID-19. Some clones are missing from TCRdb's copy, which holds only in-frame ones; the method was immunoSEQ multiplex PCR. The sample gives about 270,000 clones, roughly 86% of which show up once; around 2.5% is in the top ten. Sequencing input: peripheral blood. Source of these receptors: a woman aged 50 to 65 with acute or convalescent COVID-19.

This chain joins TRBV15 and TRBJ1-1, with 7 bases identical to TRBD1. Germline loops: CDR1 LNHNV, CDR2 YYDKDF (reference sequence). V gave up 10 bases and J gave up 1 base; unmatched junction bases: 6. The CDR3 consists of 13 residues. CDR3 bases: TGTGCCATTTCGACAGGGCGGAACACTGAAGCTTTCTTT. Protein: CAISTGRNTEAFF.

The chain joins TRBV15 to TRBJ1-5; the D gene is possibly TRBD1 (5 bases). Trimming stripped 1 base from V and 3 bases from J, with 10 bases between. From germline, CDR1 is LNHNV and CDR2 YYDKDF (reference sequence). The CDR3 has 15 residues. CDR3 sequence (DNA): TGTGCCACCAGCAGAGGACAGAGCTACAATCAGCCCCAGCATTTT. Amino acid sequence: CATSRGQSYNQPQHF.

The rearrangement joins TRBV3-1 (or the pseudogene TRBV3-2) to TRBJ1-2, with D perhaps matching TRBD1 (6 bases). The CDR3 extends over 15 amino acids. Germline V gives CDR1 LGHDT, CDR2 YNNKEL (reference sequence). Trimming took 3 bases from V and 5 from J, leaving 16 bases between them. The CDR3, as DNA: TGTGCCAGCAGCCAGCCCAGGGGCGTAGGATATGGCTACACCTTC. This codes for CASSQPRGVGYGYTF.

The V call is TRBV2, the J call TRBJ2-1; 12 bases fit TRBD2. The CDR3 loop spans 14 amino acids. J gave up 12 bases and V 2 bases, and 5 bases lay outside the gene matches. Germline CDR1 and CDR2: SNHLY and FYNNEI. CDR3 coding DNA: TGTGCCAGCAGTGAATCACTAGCGGGGGGCTGGCAGTTCTTC. The encoded protein is CASSESLAGGWQFF. The whole variable domain, filled in from reference TRBV2 and TRBJ2-1, reads EPEVTQTPSHQVTQMGQEVILRCVPISNHLYFYWYRQILGQKVEFLVSFYNNEISEKSEIFDDQFSVERPDGSNFTLKIRSTKLEDSAMYFCASSESLAGGWQFFGPGTRLTVL.

The chain uses TRBV3-1 (or the pseudogene TRBV3-2) and TRBJ1-2; D might be TRBD1 (5 bases). The CDR3 spans 14 residues. The germline CDR1 and CDR2 sequences are LGHDT and YNNKEL (reference sequence). The V end was cut by 1 base, the J end by 5 bases, with 11 bases between. The CDR3 sequence: CASSQVHRGYGYTF. The CDR3 coding sequence is TGTGCCAGCAGCCAAGTCCACCGGGGGTATGGCTACACCTTC.

The chain is built from TRBV5-1 and TRBJ1-2; tentatively, D is TRBD1 (6 bases). Germline V gene lookup returns CDR1 SGHRS and CDR2 YFSETQ. This CDR3 has 12 amino acids. Between the trimmed V and J ends, which lost 0 bases and 7 bases, there was a span of 7 bases. The CDR3 region is CASSLEDSGYTF. The CDR3 bases are TGCGCCAGCAGCTTGGAGGACAGTGGCTACACCTTC.

The rearrangement joins TRBV28 to TRBJ1-3, with TRBD1 as a possible D gene (6 bases). Trimming removed 5 bases from V and 1 base from J, with 12 bases in between. The CDR3 has 15 amino acids. Looked up from germline, CDR1 is MDHEN and CDR2 is SYDVKM. As DNA, the CDR3 is TGTGCCAGCAGTCCCCGACAGGTTTCTGGAAACACCATATATTTT. Its translation: CASSPRQVSGNTIYF.

This sequence joins TRBV11-2 and TRBJ2-1, with 7 positions matching TRBD2. Germline V lookup: CDR1 SGHAT, CDR2 FQNNGV. The CDR3 is 16 residues long. Trimming took 2 bases from V and 4 from J; bases not matched to a gene: 8. The CDR3: CASSLTAVAGYNEQFF. The CDR3 DNA reads TGTGCCAGCAGCTTAACAGCTGTAGCGGGTTACAATGAGCAGTTCTTC.

This clone was counted a single time. The chain joins TRBV18 to TRBJ1-5; perhaps TRBD1 as D (6 bases). The germline gives CDR1 KGHSH, CDR2 LQKENI. V was cut by 2 bases and J by 2 bases, with 16 bases left in between. The CDR3 is 17 amino acids. CDR3: CASSPARGGSGNQPQHF. The CDR3 nucleotides read TGTGCCAGCTCACCAGCCAGGGGAGGGTCGGGCAATCAGCCCCAGCATTTT.

This sequence joins TRBV4-3 and TRBJ1-5; D remains unclear. From germline, CDR1 is LGHNA and CDR2 YSLEER. The V end was cut by 4 bases, the J end by 4 bases, with 14 bases between. The CDR3 is made up of 15 amino acids. CDR3 region: CASSRTAAINQPQHF. CDR3 DNA: TGCGCCAGCAGCCGAACAGCAGCCATAAATCAGCCCCAGCATTTT.

The V gene is TRBV9, the J gene TRBJ1-1; possibly TRBD1 for D (5 bases). V lost 3 bases, J lost 2 bases, and 8 bases lay in between. The CDR3 length is 13 residues. The germline gives CDR1 SGDLS, CDR2 YYNGEE. CDR3 DNA sequence: TGTGCCAGCAGCGCCGGACACAACACTGAAGCTTTCTTT. Translating it yields CASSAGHNTEAFF.

The chain couples TRBV19 to TRBJ2-2, with 14 bases lining up with TRBD2. Trimming cost V 6 bases and J 4 bases; bases outside gene matches: 1. The CDR3 has 15 amino acids. Per the germline V gene, CDR1 is LNHDA and CDR2 is SQIVND (reference sequence). This CDR3 reads CASRGTSGSTGELFF. CDR3 in DNA: TGTGCCAGTAGAGGGACTAGCGGGAGCACCGGGGAGCTGTTTTTT.

The chain recombines TRBV30 with TRBJ2-1; 9 bases agree with TRBD2. CDR1 GTSNPN and CDR2 SVGIG come from the germline V gene (reference sequence). The V and J ends lost 3 bases and 8 bases, in that order; junction bases with no gene match: 11. CDR3 length: 15 amino acids. CDR3 nucleotide sequence: TGTGCCTGGAGAAAAAGGGTAGCGGGAGACTATGAGCAGTTCTTC. Encoded protein: CAWRKRVAGDYEQFF.

The gene calls are TRBV9 and TRBJ2-3; 7 bases agree with TRBD2. V shed 3 bases and J 5 bases; nucleotides not matched to a gene: 9. The CDR3 runs 15 residues. Germline lookup yields CDR1 SGDLS and CDR2 YYNGEE. The CDR3, as DNA: TGTGCCAGCAGCGGACCCGAAACTAGCGAAGATACGCAGTATTTT. Residues: CASSGPETSEDTQYF.

The genes are TRBV7-2 and TRBJ1-1, with 7 bases that match TRBD1. This CDR3 comprises 14 residues. The V gene end was trimmed by 4 bases and the J gene end by 1 base; junction bases not matched to a gene: 3. Germline CDR1 is SGHTA and CDR2 is FQGNSA. The CDR3 region has the DNA TGTGCCAGCAGCTCACAGGGGTCGAACACTGAAGCTTTCTTT. Translated, it gives CASSSQGSNTEAFF.

The rearrangement links TRBV6-1 to TRBJ2-1; 10 nucleotides line up with TRBD1. Germline loops: CDR1 MNHNS, CDR2 SASEGT. V trimming: 2 bases; J trimming: 10 bases; junction bases outside the gene matches: 2. This CDR3 contains 13 residues. The CDR3: CASSETTGGEQFF. The CDR3 bases are TGTGCCAGCAGTGAAACGACAGGGGGCGAGCAGTTCTTC.

The chain joins TRBV7-8 to TRBJ2-7, with a tentative D call TRBD1 (6 bases). The germline gives CDR1 SGHVS, CDR2 FQNEAQ. With 8 bases removed from V and 3 bases from J, the gap between germline ends came to 20 bases. The CDR3 covers 15 residues. This CDR3 reads CASAGRGSIGYEQYF. CDR3 nucleotide sequence: TGTGCCAGCGCTGGCAGGGGATCTATCGGCTACGAGCAGTACTTC.

This clone was seen just once. This rearrangement joins TRBV27 to TRBJ1-5; the D gene is possibly TRBD1 (5 bases). Germline V gives CDR1 MNHEY, CDR2 SMNVEV (reference sequence). CDR3 length: 15 residues. With 5 bases removed from V and 7 bases from J, the gap between germline ends came to 18 bases. CDR3 amino acids: CASSLPERGGQPQHF. The CDR3 DNA reads TGTGCCAGCAGTCTCCCCGAGAGGGGAGGACAGCCCCAGCATTTT.

This clone was seen only once. The chain carries TRBV10-3 and TRBJ2-7; 9 nucleotides line up with TRBD1. With V trimmed by 8 bases and J by 2 bases, 4 bases remained unmatched. Germline CDR1 is ENHRY and CDR2 is SYGVKD. The CDR3 covers 13 residues. The CDR3 loop reads CAIGGQGPYEQYF. For the CDR3, the DNA is TGTGCCATCGGCGGACAGGGGCCCTACGAGCAGTACTTC.

This clone was counted once. J is TRBJ2-3 and V is TRBV30; 7 bases match TRBD2. The V segment lost 5 bases and the J segment 1 base; nucleotides outside the gene matches: 12. Germline values: CDR1 GTSNPN, CDR2 SVGIG (reference sequence). The CDR3 extends over 16 amino acids. The CDR3 spells CAWHPPRGGRTDTQYF. In DNA form, the CDR3 reads TGTGCCTGGCACCCCCCCCGCGGGGGACGCACAGATACGCAGTATTTT.

V and J are TRBV18 and TRBJ1-3; TRBD1 matches at 9 bases. The CDR3 length is 17 residues. CDR1 is KGHSH and CDR2 is LQKENI in the germline V gene. Losses at the gene ends were 0 bases for V and 1 base for J; bases not matched to a gene: 4. The CDR3 reads CASSPPGTGLSGNTIYF. CDR3 bases: TGTGCCAGCTCACCACCCGGGACAGGGCTTTCTGGAAACACCATATATTTT.

This clone has just a few counts. The chain employs TRBV4-1 and TRBJ2-7; TRBD1 matches at 7 bases. Trimming cost V 0 bases and J 0 bases; bases outside gene matches: 11. In germline, CDR1 is MGHRA, CDR2 YSYEKL. The CDR3 has 18 residues. CDR3 in DNA: TGCGCCAGCAGCCAAGACCCAGGGGGAAACGGGCCCTCCTACGAGCAGTACTTC. Protein: CASSQDPGGNGPSYEQYF.

The V gene is TRBV6-2 or TRBV6-3, the J gene TRBJ1-1, with 9 positions matching TRBD1. From germline, CDR1 is MNHEY and CDR2 SVGEGT. J lost 7 bases, V lost 4 bases, and 7 bases had no gene match. There are 14 residues in the CDR3. The CDR3 region is CASSSLRTGVEAFF. The CDR3 DNA reads as TGTGCCAGCAGTTCCCTCCGGACAGGGGTTGAAGCTTTCTTT.

This clone was seen only a few times. The chain recombines TRBV19 with TRBJ1-2, with D hard to call. CDR1 LNHDA and CDR2 SQIVND come from the germline V gene (reference sequence). The CDR3 is 13 residues long. The V and J ends lost 5 bases and 2 bases respectively, with 9 bases between them. For the CDR3, the DNA is TGTGCCAGTAGTGTACAGCTGAACTATGGCTACACCTTC. Amino acid sequence: CASSVQLNYGYTF.

The chain couples TRBV7-3 to TRBJ2-7, with 9 bases matching TRBD2. CDR1 SGHTA and CDR2 FQGTGA come from the germline V gene. The CDR3 loop spans 14 amino acids. The J segment lost 6 bases and the V segment lost 2 bases, leaving 5 bases of the junction unmatched. In DNA, the CDR3 is TGTGCCAGCAGCTTAGGGACTAGCCTCGGCGAGCAGTACTTC. This encodes CASSLGTSLGEQYF.